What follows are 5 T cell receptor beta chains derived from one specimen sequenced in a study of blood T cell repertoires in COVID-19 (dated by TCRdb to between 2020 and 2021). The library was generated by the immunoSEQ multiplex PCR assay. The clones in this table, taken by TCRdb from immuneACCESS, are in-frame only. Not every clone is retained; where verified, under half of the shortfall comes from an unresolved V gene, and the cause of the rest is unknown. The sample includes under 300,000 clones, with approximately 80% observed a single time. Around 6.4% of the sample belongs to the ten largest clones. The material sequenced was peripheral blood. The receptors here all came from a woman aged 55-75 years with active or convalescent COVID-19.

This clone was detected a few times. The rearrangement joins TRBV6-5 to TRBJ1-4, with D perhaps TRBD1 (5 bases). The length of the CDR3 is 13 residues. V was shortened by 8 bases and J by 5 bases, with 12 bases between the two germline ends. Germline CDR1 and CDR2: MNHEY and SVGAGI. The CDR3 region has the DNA TGTGCCAGCGTTAGGAGACAGAATGAAAAACTGTTTTTT. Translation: CASVRRQNEKLFF.

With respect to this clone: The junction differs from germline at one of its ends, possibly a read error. Here the CDR3 DNA reads TGTGCTAGCAGCTTAGGTGGGGGGGCCCCCAATGAGCAGTTCTTC. Encoded protein: CASSLGGGAPNEQFF. The chain is built from TRBV7-7 and TRBJ2-1; D might be TRBD2 (7 bases). The germline gives CDR1 SSHAT, CDR2 FNYEAQ (reference sequence). The CDR3 extends over 15 amino acids.

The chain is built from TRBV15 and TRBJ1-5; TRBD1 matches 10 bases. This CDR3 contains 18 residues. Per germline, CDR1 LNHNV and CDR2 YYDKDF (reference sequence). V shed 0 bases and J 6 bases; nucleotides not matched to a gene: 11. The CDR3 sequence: CATSRDSRGQGRFQPQHF. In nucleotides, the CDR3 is TGTGCCACCAGCAGAGACTCGAGGGGACAGGGGCGATTTCAGCCCCAGCATTTT.

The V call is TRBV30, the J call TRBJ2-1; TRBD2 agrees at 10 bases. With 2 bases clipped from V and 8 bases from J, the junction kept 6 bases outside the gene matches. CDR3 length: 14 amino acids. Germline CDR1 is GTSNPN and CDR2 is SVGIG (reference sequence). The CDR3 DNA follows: TGTGCCTGGAGTTCTCTAGCGGGAGAGTATGAGCAGTTCTTC. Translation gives CAWSSLAGEYEQFF. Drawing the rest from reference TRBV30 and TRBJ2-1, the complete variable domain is SQTIHQWPATLVQPVGSPLSLECTVEGTSNPNLYWYRQAAGRGLQLLFYSVGIGQISSEVPQNLSASRPQDRQFILSSKKLLLSDSGFYLCAWSSLAGEYEQFFGPGTRLTVL.

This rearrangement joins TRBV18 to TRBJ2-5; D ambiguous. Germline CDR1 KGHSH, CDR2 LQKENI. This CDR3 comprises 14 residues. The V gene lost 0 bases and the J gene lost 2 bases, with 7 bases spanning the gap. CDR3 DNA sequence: TGTGCCAGCTCACCACCGAGTGCACAAGAGACCCAGTACTTC. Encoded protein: CASSPPSAQETQYF.